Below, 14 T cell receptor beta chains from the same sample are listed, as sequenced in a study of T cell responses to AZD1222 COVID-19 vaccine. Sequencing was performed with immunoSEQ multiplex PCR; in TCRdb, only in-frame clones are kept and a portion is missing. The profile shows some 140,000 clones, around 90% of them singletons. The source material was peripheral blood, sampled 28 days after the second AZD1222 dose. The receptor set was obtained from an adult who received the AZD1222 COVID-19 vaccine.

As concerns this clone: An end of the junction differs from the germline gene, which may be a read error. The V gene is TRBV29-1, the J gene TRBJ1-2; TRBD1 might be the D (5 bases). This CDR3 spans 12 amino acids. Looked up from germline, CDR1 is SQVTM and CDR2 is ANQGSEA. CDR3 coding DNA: TGCAGCGTACAAGGGACTAATTATGGCTACACCTTC. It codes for CSVQGTNYGYTF.

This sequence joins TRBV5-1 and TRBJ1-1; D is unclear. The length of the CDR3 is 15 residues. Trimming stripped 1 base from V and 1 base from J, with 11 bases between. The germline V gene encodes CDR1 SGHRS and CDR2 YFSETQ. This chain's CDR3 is CASSLSRQTNTEAFF. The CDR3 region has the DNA TGCGCCAGCAGCTTGTCTCGACAAACGAACACTGAAGCTTTCTTT.

The CDR3 DNA sequence: TGTGCCAGCAGCCAAGGCGCCATTCCCTATGGCTACACCTTC. This sequence encodes CASSQGAIPYGYTF. J is TRBJ1-2 and V is TRBV4-2, with D uncertain. The CDR3 consists of 14 residues. Between the trimmed V and J ends, which lost 1 base and 4 bases, there was a span of 10 bases. Germline loops: CDR1 LGHNA, CDR2 YNFKEQ.

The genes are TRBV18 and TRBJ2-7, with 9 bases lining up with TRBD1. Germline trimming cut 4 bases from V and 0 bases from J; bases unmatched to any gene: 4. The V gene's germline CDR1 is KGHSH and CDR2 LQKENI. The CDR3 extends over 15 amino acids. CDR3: CASSLGTGSSYEQYF. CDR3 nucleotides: TGTGCCAGCTCACTAGGGACAGGGAGCTCCTACGAGCAGTACTTC.

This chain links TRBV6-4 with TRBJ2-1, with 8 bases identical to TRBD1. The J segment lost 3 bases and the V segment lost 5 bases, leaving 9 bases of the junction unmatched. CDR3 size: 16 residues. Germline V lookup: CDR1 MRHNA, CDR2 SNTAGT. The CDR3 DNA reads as TGTGCCAGCAGTCTTCTTCCGGGACAGGACTACAATGAGCAGTTCTTC. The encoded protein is CASSLLPGQDYNEQFF.

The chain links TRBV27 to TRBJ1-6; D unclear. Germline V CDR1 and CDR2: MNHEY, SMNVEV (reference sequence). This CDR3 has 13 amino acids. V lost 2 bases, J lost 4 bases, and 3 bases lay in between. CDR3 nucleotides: TGTGCCAGCAGTTTAGAGTATAATTCACCCCTCCACTTT. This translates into CASSLEYNSPLHF.

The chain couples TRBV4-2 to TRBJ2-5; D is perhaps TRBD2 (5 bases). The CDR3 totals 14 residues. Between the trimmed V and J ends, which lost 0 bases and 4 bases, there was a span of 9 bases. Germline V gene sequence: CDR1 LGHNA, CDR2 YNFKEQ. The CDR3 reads CASSQDARGETQYF. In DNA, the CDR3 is TGTGCCAGCAGCCAAGATGCCCGGGGAGAGACCCAGTACTTC.

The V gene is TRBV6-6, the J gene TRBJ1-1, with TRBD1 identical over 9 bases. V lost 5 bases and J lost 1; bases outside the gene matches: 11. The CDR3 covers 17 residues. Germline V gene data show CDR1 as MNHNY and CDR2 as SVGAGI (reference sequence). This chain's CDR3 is CASSPDRGWNSNTEAFF. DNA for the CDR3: TGTGCCAGCAGTCCAGACAGGGGGTGGAACTCGAACACTGAAGCTTTCTTT.

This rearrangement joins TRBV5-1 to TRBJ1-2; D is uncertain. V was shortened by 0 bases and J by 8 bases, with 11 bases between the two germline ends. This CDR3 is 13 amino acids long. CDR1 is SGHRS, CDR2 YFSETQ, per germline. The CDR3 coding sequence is TGCGCCAGCAGCTTGGTTGCCGGGGAAGGCTACACCTTC. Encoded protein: CASSLVAGEGYTF.

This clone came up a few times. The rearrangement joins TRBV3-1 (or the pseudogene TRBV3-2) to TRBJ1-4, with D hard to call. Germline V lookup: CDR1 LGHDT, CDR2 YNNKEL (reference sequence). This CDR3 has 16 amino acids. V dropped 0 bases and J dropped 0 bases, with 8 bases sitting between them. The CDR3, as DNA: TGTGCCAGCAGCCAAGAGAGAGGTGCAACTAATGAAAAACTGTTTTTT. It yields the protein CASSQERGATNEKLFF.

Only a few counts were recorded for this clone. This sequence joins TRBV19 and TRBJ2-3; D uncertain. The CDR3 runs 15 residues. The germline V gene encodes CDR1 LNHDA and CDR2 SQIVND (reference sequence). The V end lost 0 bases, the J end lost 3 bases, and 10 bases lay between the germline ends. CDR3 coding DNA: TGTGCCAGTAGTATAGAACAAGGCAAGACAGATACGCAGTATTTT. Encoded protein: CASSIEQGKTDTQYF. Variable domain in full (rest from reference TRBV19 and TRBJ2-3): DGGITQSPKYLFRKEGQNVTLSCEQNLNHDAMYWYRQDPGQGLRLIYYSQIVNDFQKGDIAEGYSVSREKKESFPLTVTSAQKNPTAFYLCASSIEQGKTDTQYFGPGTRLTVL.

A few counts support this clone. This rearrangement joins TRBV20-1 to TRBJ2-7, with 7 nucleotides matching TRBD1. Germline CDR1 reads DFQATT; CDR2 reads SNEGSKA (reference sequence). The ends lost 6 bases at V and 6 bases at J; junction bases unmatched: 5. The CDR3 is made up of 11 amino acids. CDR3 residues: CSAPTGREQYF. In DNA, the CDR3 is TGCAGTGCCCCGACAGGGCGCGAGCAGTACTTC.

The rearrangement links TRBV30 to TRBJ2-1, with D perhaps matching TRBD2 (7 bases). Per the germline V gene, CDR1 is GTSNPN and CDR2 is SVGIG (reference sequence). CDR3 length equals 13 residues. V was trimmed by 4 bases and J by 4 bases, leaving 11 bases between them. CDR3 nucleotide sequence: TGTGCCTGGATACGGGGGGCTTACAATGAGCAGTTCTTC. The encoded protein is CAWIRGAYNEQFF. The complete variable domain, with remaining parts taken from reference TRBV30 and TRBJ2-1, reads SQTIHQWPATLVQPVGSPLSLECTVEGTSNPNLYWYRQAAGRGLQLLFYSVGIGQISSEVPQNLSASRPQDRQFILSSKKLLLSDSGFYLCAWIRGAYNEQFFGPGTRLTVL.

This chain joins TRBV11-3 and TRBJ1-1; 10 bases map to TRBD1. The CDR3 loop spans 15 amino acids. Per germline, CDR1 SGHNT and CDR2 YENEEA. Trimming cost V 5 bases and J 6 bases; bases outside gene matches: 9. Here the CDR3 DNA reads TGTGCCAGCAGCCAGAGGACAGGGGGAGTTGCTGAAGCTTTCTTT. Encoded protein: CASSQRTGGVAEAFF.